This T cell receptor (beta chain) was sequenced during a study of CD8+ T cells in alopecia areata. Study summary: Patients remained on tofacitinib for 6 to 18 months and then went 6 months without it.

In germline, CDR1 is MNHNS, CDR2 SASEGT. CDR3 length: 16 amino acids. V shed 3 bases and J 0 bases; nucleotides not matched to a gene: 5. Turning to this clone: What it binds is unknown.

Extracted from the samples, RNA was reverse transcribed into cDNA to serve as the sequencing template. The data were produced by immunoSEQ multiplex PCR, yet TCRdb's version contains in-frame clones alone and is incomplete. The sample yields 200,000 to 250,000 clones, 64% seen once. Treatment in this sample: oral pan-JAK inhibitor, 5-10 mg twice daily. Peripheral blood samples and lesional scalp punch biopsies were obtained from alopecia areata patients. The study, taken as a whole, reports: Lesional scalp displayed greater clonality than normal scalp, most notably in alopecia totalis/universalis.

V usage is TRBV6-1 and J usage is TRBJ1-5; TRBD1 matches 7 bases. The source was CD4+ T cells sorted from blood, collected at week 4, from a patient treated with tofacitinib. The TCR was taken from a human donor with alopecia areata. CDR3 region: CASSDRGIYSNQPQHF. For the CDR3, the DNA is TGTGCCAGCAGTGACAGGGGGATATATAGCAATCAGCCCCAGCATTTT.